The entry below gives a single T cell receptor (beta chain) sequence along with its context. These data come from a study of cytomegalovirus exposure and HLA in healthy donors. The PCR had 60 Vbeta and 13 Jbeta primers. TCRdb's table, derived via immunoSEQ multiplex PCR, lists solely in-frame clones and lacks some. The sample yields fewer than 110,000 clones, 60% to 75% seen once. CDR3 length: 14 residues. Germline CDR1 MDHEN, CDR2 SYDVKM. With V trimmed by 2 bases and J by 4 bases, 5 bases remained unmatched. The chain uses TRBV28 and TRBJ2-7, with 7 bases fitting TRBD2. Sample: PBMCs. The TCR was taken from a man aged 50 to 60 in good health and CMV-seronegative. The CDR3 reads CASSLPGGRYEQYF. DNA of the CDR3: TGTGCCAGCAGTTTACCGGGGGGTAGGTACGAGCAGTACTTC.